This T cell receptor beta chain came from a study of T cells in Graves' hyperthyroidism and ophthalmopathy. Germline V gene lookup returns CDR1 LGHDT and CDR2 YNNKEL (reference sequence). The CDR3 spans 13 residues. The V end lost 4 bases, the J end lost 7 bases, and 11 bases lay between the germline ends. This clonotype was detected ten times or more. TCR beta CDR3 regions were amplified from RNA. HTBI primers were employed in a first-round RT-PCR of the TCR CDR3. TCRdb passed the multiplex PCR reads through MiXCR, listing each CDR3 protein once. The table has hundreds of thousands of distinct CDR3 sequences, roughly 18% seen once.

The chain combines TRBV3-1 with TRBJ1-5; D perhaps matches TRBD1 (5 bases). This clonotype originated in a woman between 18 and 29 years old with Graves' ophthalmopathy. The source material was blood. CDR3 DNA sequence: TGTGCCAGCAGCCCTAGGGGCAGGCAGCCCCAGCATTTT. Its protein is CASSPRGRQPQHF.